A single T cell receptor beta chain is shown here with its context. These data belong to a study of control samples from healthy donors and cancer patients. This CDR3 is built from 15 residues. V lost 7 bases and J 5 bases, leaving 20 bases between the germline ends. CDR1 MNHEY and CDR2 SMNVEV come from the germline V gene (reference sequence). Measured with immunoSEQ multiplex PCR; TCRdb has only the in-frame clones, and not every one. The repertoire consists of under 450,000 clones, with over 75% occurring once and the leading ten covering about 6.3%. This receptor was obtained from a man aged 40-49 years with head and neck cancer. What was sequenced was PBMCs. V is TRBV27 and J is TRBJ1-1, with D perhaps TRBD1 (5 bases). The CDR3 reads CASTKKVGGDTEAFF. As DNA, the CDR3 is TGTGCCAGCACCAAAAAGGTTGGGGGGGATACTGAAGCTTTCTTT.